This section outlines one TCR beta chain sequence together with its context. The sample belongs to a study of cytomegalovirus exposure and HLA in healthy donors. Overall study: The Caucasian-associated ancestry cluster contained approximately 81% of the 300 to 400 genotyped donors.

A multiplex PCR was run with 60 Vbeta primers and 13 Jbeta primers. Profiling relied on immunoSEQ multiplex PCR, and the TCRdb table lists in-frame clones only, not all of them. The sample has under 150,000 clones, around 79% seen once. The CDR3 contains 13 residues. Trimming cost V 9 bases and J 3 bases, with 12 bases left between them. Germline V gene lookup returns CDR1 LNHDA and CDR2 SQIVND (reference sequence). Sequencing was carried out using PBMCs. The chain recombines TRBV19 with TRBJ2-1; TRBD1 might be the D (6 bases). The TCR sequence derives from a female donor in good health and CMV-seronegative. CDR3 region: CASAGDFYNEQFF. Here the CDR3 DNA reads TGTGCCAGCGCAGGGGATTTCTACAATGAGCAGTTCTTC.